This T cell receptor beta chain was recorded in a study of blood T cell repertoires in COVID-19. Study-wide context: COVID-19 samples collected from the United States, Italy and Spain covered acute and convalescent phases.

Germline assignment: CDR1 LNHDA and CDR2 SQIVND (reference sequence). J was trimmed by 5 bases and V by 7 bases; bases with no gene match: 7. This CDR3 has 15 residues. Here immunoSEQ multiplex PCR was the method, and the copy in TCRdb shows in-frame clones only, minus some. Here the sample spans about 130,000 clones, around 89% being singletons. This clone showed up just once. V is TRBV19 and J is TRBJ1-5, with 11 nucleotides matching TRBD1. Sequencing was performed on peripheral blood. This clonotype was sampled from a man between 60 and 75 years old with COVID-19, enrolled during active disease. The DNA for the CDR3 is TGTGCCAGTACCGCCCGGACAGGGGGCGATCAGCCCCAGCATTTT. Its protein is CASTARTGGDQPQHF.